This TCR beta chain was sequenced during a study of CD8 T cells in Susac syndrome. The RNA input was 0.5 to 1 ug, and it was reverse transcribed with random hexamers. Amplification of the TCR beta CDR3 was carried out by immunoSEQ multiplex PCR, which spanned a total of 54 Vbeta and 13 Jbeta segments. TCRdb analysed the immunoSEQ multiplex PCR reads with MiXCR anew, one entry per CDR3 protein. The sample has about 130,000 distinct CDR3 sequences; over 85% are singletons. From blood CD8+ and CD4+ T cells, TCR beta sequences were generated. The multiple sclerosis controls consisted of treatment-naive patients with relapsing-remitting disease, either stable or active. TEMRA cells underwent FACS enrichment and CD8+ and CD4+ T cells underwent negative isolation. Sequences were obtained from CD8+ T cells from PBMCs. This clonotype originated in a human donor with multiple sclerosis.

CDR3: CASSSRTSGTGELFF. The DNA of the CDR3 is TGTGCCAGCAGCTCGAGGACTAGCGGGACCGGGGAGCTGTTTTTT. The rearrangement links TRBV9 to TRBJ2-2, with 11 bases aligning to TRBD2. The germline V gene has CDR1 SGDLS and CDR2 YYNGEE. V trimming: 4 bases; J trimming: 5 bases; junction bases outside the gene matches: 4. The CDR3 covers 15 residues.